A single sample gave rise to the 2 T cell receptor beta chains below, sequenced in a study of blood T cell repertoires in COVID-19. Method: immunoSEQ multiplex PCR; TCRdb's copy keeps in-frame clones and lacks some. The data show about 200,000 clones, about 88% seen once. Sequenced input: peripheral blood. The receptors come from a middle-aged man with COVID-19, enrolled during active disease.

CDR3 in DNA: TGTGCCAGCAGTTTGGGGATGGGGGTGACAGGGAACTCAGATACGCAGTATTTT. Its translation: CASSLGMGVTGNSDTQYF. J is TRBJ2-3 and V is TRBV27; 7 bases agree with TRBD1. This CDR3 comprises 18 residues. Trimming removed 3 bases from V and 4 bases from J; junction bases left unmatched: 16. Germline-derived CDR1 and CDR2 are MNHEY and SMNVEV (reference sequence).

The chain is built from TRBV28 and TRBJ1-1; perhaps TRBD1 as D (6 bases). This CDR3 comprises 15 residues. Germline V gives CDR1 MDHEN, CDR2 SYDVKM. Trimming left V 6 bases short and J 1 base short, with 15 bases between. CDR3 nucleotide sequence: TGTGCCAGCAGGTACAACCTACAGGGGAACACTGAAGCTTTCTTT. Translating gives CASRYNLQGNTEAFF. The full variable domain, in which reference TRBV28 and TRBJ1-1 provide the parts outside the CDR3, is DVKVTQSSRYLVKRTGEKVFLECVQDMDHENMFWYRQDPGLGLRLIYFSYDVKMKEKGDIPEGYSVSREKKERFSLILESASTNQTSMYLCASRYNLQGNTEAFFGQGTRLTVV.